Included here is one T cell receptor beta chain sequence, with context. The antigen remains undetermined. The entry originates in a study of tumor-infiltrating lymphocytes in localized non-small cell lung cancer. Study at large: Patients included smokers and never-smokers with various histologies, some sampled after neoadjuvant chemotherapy. General study points: Tumors had more T cell infiltration than uninvolved lung, per TCRbeta sequencing and CD3 counts. Immunotypes IM1 and IM2 had similar TCR-derived T-cell fractions. Only some patients had TCR sequencing, depending on available tissue.

Repertoires were generated with immunoSEQ multiplex PCR, while TCRdb's copy carries only in-frame clones and drops some. Among about 3,600 clones listed, approximately 50% were seen once. The source is a human donor with non-small cell lung cancer. Sequences were obtained from uninvolved lung tissue not adjacent to the tumor.

The CDR3 spells CASAGAGANYGYTF. CDR3 coding DNA: TGCGCCAGCGCGGGGGCGGGAGCTAACTATGGCTACACCTTC. J is TRBJ1-2 and V is TRBV4-3; D may be TRBD1 (6 bases). This CDR3 has 14 residues. Germline V gene sequence: CDR1 LGHNA, CDR2 YSLEER. V was pared by 8 bases and J by 0 bases, with 13 bases between.